These 14 T cell receptor beta chains originate from one sample sequenced in a study of blood T cell repertoires in COVID-19. The data were produced by immunoSEQ multiplex PCR, yet TCRdb's version contains in-frame clones alone and is incomplete. The table has 150,000 or so clones, around 81% seen once. Sequencing was done on a sample of peripheral blood. Receptor source: a human donor in a cohort sampled during active COVID-19.

The rearrangement joins TRBV3-1 (or the pseudogene TRBV3-2) to TRBJ2-7, with D possibly matching TRBD1 (6 bases). The CDR3 covers 15 residues. CDR1 is LGHDT, CDR2 YNNKEL, per germline (reference sequence). V shed 0 bases and J shed 6 bases, with 15 bases lying between them. The CDR3 bases are TGTGCCAGCAGCCAAGATTCAGCGCGAGGGGGCGAGCAGTACTTC. Protein sequence: CASSQDSARGGEQYF.

This clone was seen a few times. The chain links TRBV7-3 to TRBJ1-1, with D unclear. This CDR3 spans 13 amino acids. V dropped 5 bases and J dropped 0 bases, with 7 bases sitting between them. CDR1 is SGHTA, CDR2 FQGTGA, per germline. The CDR3 spells CASSEYLNTEAFF. In DNA, the CDR3 is TGTGCCAGCAGCGAGTACCTGAACACTGAAGCTTTCTTT.

The chain employs TRBV5-6 and TRBJ1-2; 10 bases line up with TRBD1. Germline V gives CDR1 SGHDT, CDR2 YYEEEE. The CDR3 length is 14 residues. Losses at the gene ends were 4 bases for V and 6 bases for J; bases not matched to a gene: 6. The CDR3 here is CASSVPGQGDGYTF. CDR3 nucleotides: TGTGCCAGCAGCGTCCCAGGACAGGGGGATGGCTACACCTTC.

This chain uses TRBV27 with TRBJ2-5; D perhaps matches TRBD2 (6 bases). The CDR3 consists of 16 residues. Germline V gene lookup returns CDR1 MNHEY and CDR2 SMNVEV (reference sequence). Deletions cut 3 bases from V and 1 base from J, with 15 bases between. CDR3 in DNA: TGTGCCAGCAGTTTGCAAAGGTGGGGGGTCCAAGAGACCCAGTACTTC. Its translation: CASSLQRWGVQETQYF.

This clone turned up a few times. The chain recombines TRBV9 with TRBJ2-1, with 10 positions matching TRBD2. The ends lost 2 bases at V and 5 bases at J; junction bases unmatched: 7. The length of the CDR3 is 16 residues. CDR1 and CDR2 (germline): SGDLS, YYNGEE. CDR3 region: CASSVSGTSVNNEQFF. The CDR3 nucleotides read TGTGCCAGCAGCGTCTCCGGGACTAGCGTTAACAATGAGCAGTTCTTC.

The V gene is TRBV6-1, the J gene TRBJ2-7; TRBD1 might be the D (6 bases). V dropped 0 bases and J dropped 4 bases, with 10 bases sitting between them. Germline V gene data show CDR1 as MNHNS and CDR2 as SASEGT. The CDR3 sequence is 14 residues long. The CDR3 sequence: CASSEAHRAYEQYF. CDR3 nucleotide sequence: TGTGCCAGCAGTGAAGCGCACAGGGCTTACGAGCAGTACTTC.

This chain uses TRBV30 with TRBJ2-1, with 9 bases fitting TRBD2. This CDR3 contains 15 residues. V trimming: 0 bases; J trimming: 6 bases; junction bases outside the gene matches: 6. In germline, CDR1 is GTSNPN, CDR2 SVGIG (reference sequence). CDR3 bases: TGTGCCTGGAGTGTACGGTCTAGCGGGACCAATGAGCAGTTCTTC. This gives the protein CAWSVRSSGTNEQFF.

The chain recombines TRBV12-3 or TRBV12-4 with TRBJ1-1; D is unresolved. The CDR3 is made up of 13 amino acids. The V gene lost 3 bases and the J gene lost 0 bases, with 5 bases spanning the gap. The chain's CDR3 is CASSFIVNTEAFF. As DNA, the CDR3 is TGTGCCAGCAGTTTTATAGTGAACACTGAAGCTTTCTTT.

This clone occurred a few times. This rearrangement joins TRBV5-4 to TRBJ2-6; TRBD2 agrees at 10 bases. Per the germline V gene, CDR1 is SGHNT and CDR2 is YYREEE (reference sequence). The CDR3 runs 17 residues. V lost 4 bases to trimming and J lost 3 bases; unmatched junction nucleotides: 7. CDR3 region: CASSALSGRGGANVLTF. The CDR3, as DNA: TGTGCCAGCAGCGCCTTAAGCGGGAGGGGTGGGGCCAACGTCCTGACTTTC.

The chain links TRBV3-1 (or the pseudogene TRBV3-2) to TRBJ2-3; TRBD2 is a possible D gene (5 bases). The germline V gene encodes CDR1 LGHDT and CDR2 YNNKEL (reference sequence). This CDR3 region has 14 residues. Trimming stripped 4 bases from V and 2 bases from J, with 10 bases between. The CDR3 region is CASSPGSATDTQYF. Here the CDR3 DNA reads TGTGCCAGCAGCCCGGGGTCGGCCACAGATACGCAGTATTTT.

This clone was counted a single time. This chain uses TRBV20-1 with TRBJ2-3; 11 positions agree with TRBD2. The length of the CDR3 is 21 residues. The germline CDR1 and CDR2 sequences are DFQATT and SNEGSKA (reference sequence). The ends lost 3 bases at V and 5 bases at J; junction bases unmatched: 25. CDR3 DNA: TGCAGTGCTAGTTCCCCCCAACTAGCGGGAGATCGGTCACGACGGAGAGATACGCAGTATTTT. This sequence encodes CSASSPQLAGDRSRRRDTQYF.

V and J are TRBV2 and TRBJ2-1, with D perhaps TRBD2 (7 bases). CDR3 length: 15 residues. V dropped 8 bases and J dropped 9 bases, with 23 bases sitting between them. Germline-derived CDR1 and CDR2 are SNHLY and FYNNEI. CDR3 loop: CASHTGPRGGAEQFF. CDR3 coding DNA: TGTGCCAGCCACACTGGTCCTAGGGGGGGGGCTGAGCAGTTCTTC.

The rearrangement joins TRBV11-2 to TRBJ1-1; a possible D gene is TRBD1 (6 bases). The CDR3 totals 15 residues. V lost 5 bases, J lost 1 base, and 14 bases lay in between. Germline loops: CDR1 SGHAT, CDR2 FQNNGV. The CDR3 DNA sequence: TGTGCCAGCAGCCGCCGTCGAGGGGGGAACACTGAAGCTTTCTTT. Its protein is CASSRRRGGNTEAFF. Full variable domain (rest looked up from reference TRBV11-2 and TRBJ1-1): EAGVAQSPRYKIIEKRQSVAFWCNPISGHATLYWYQQILGQGPKLLIQFQNNGVVDDSQLPKDRFSAERLKGVDSTLKIQPAKLEDSAVYLCASSRRRGGNTEAFFGQGTRLTVV.

The V and J genes are TRBV28 and TRBJ1-3, with 9 nucleotides matching TRBD1. The V segment lost 8 bases and the J segment 2 bases; nucleotides outside the gene matches: 4. Germline V lookup: CDR1 MDHEN, CDR2 SYDVKM. CDR3 length: 14 amino acids. The CDR3 loop reads CASLGQGTGNTIYF. The CDR3 region has the DNA TGTGCCAGCCTAGGACAGGGGACTGGAAACACCATATATTTT.